One sample yielded the 30 T cell receptor beta chains listed below, sequenced in a study of early T cells in non-severe SARS-CoV-2 infection. A single record per CDR3 protein comes from TCRdb applying MiXCR to the 5' RACE reads. The sample lists around 19,000 distinct CDR3 sequences; roughly 6% were seen once. Sequenced: whole blood. The receptors derive from an adult who was a healthcare worker with PCR-confirmed SARS-CoV-2 infection or an uninfected control (not recorded which).

This clonotype was seen ten or more times. This chain links TRBV6-6 with TRBJ2-7; D not certain. With 7 bases removed from V and 2 bases from J, the gap between germline ends came to 12 bases. The CDR3 is 13 residues long. Germline CDR1 MNHNY, CDR2 SVGAGI (reference sequence). As DNA, the CDR3 is TGTGCCAGCACCTTCTTTGGGGCCTACGAGCAGTACTTC. The encoded protein is CASTFFGAYEQYF.

The sample holds many counts of this clonotype. The genes are TRBV4-2 and TRBJ2-3, with TRBD2 as a possible D gene (6 bases). The CDR3 is 15 amino acids. From germline, CDR1 is LGHNA and CDR2 YNFKEQ. V lost 4 bases to trimming and J lost 5 bases, with 16 bases between them. In nucleotides, the CDR3 is TGTGCCAGCAGCCGAGGCGGGACGGAGAAAGATACGCAGTATTTT. Protein: CASSRGGTEKDTQYF.

This chain links TRBV7-3 with TRBJ2-1; TRBD2 matches 9 bases. The CDR3 contains 17 residues. V lost 5 bases to trimming and J lost 6 bases; unmatched junction nucleotides: 14. The germline V gene has CDR1 SGHTA and CDR2 FQGTGA. The CDR3 coding sequence is TGTGCCAGCAGCCCCGCAGGGGCTAGCGGGAAGGGCAATGAGCAGTTCTTC. Amino acids: CASSPAGASGKGNEQFF.

This clonotype has ten or more counts. The chain combines TRBV20-1 with TRBJ2-1, with D tentatively TRBD2 (6 bases). V was shortened by 3 bases and J by 3 bases, with 15 bases between the two germline ends. Per germline, CDR1 DFQATT and CDR2 SNEGSKA (reference sequence). The CDR3 loop spans 15 amino acids. Written as DNA, the CDR3 is TGCAGTGCTAGTGGCGTAGCGGACCTCTACAATGAGCAGTTCTTC. It encodes CSASGVADLYNEQFF.

This clonotype was seen at least ten times. This chain uses TRBV6-5 with TRBJ2-2; D unclear. Trimming took 4 bases from V and 4 from J, leaving 4 bases between them. Germline CDR1 is MNHEY and CDR2 is SVGAGI. This CDR3 has 12 residues. The CDR3 here is CASSSFTGELFF. CDR3 sequence (DNA): TGTGCCAGCAGTTCTTTCACCGGGGAGCTGTTTTTT.

Regarding this clonotype: At one of its ends the junction is not consistent with the germline gene, which may arise from a read error. The chain joins TRBV6-6 to TRBJ2-5, with 7 bases identical to TRBD1. CDR1 is MNHNY, CDR2 SVGAGI, per germline (reference sequence). This CDR3 is built from 15 residues. CDR3 in amino acids: CGSRRRTGDQETQYF. The CDR3 coding sequence is TGTGGCAGCAGGCGGAGGACAGGAGACCAAGAGACCCAGTACTTC.

This clonotype came up many times. The V call is TRBV18, the J call TRBJ2-1; the D is unclear. The germline V gene has CDR1 KGHSH and CDR2 LQKENI. V shed 0 bases and J shed 0 bases, with 12 bases lying between them. The CDR3 runs 17 residues. CDR3 coding DNA: TGTGCCAGCTCACCACCTTTGAGCGTAAGCTCCTACAATGAGCAGTTCTTC. The encoded protein is CASSPPLSVSSYNEQFF.

This clonotype was counted many times. The chain has TRBV13 and TRBJ2-5; TRBD2 matches 11 bases. CDR1 is PRHDT, CDR2 FYEKMQ, per germline (reference sequence). V lost 0 bases and J lost 5; bases outside the gene matches: 8. The CDR3 extends over 17 amino acids. CDR3 residues: CASSLGRGSGRAETQYF. The CDR3 nucleotides are TGTGCCAGCAGCTTAGGCCGAGGTAGCGGGAGGGCGGAGACCCAGTACTTC.

Ten or more counts support this clonotype. The chain is built from TRBV30 and TRBJ1-6; D is ambiguous. V was cut by 0 bases and J by 8 bases, with 17 bases left in between. CDR1 is GTSNPN and CDR2 is SVGIG in the germline V gene (reference sequence). The CDR3 consists of 16 residues. The CDR3 nucleotides are TGTGCCTGGAGTGTATTGGAGGGCCTGAAGGATTCACCCCTCCACTTT. Its translation: CAWSVLEGLKDSPLHF.

This clonotype was recorded a few times. The chain uses TRBV7-6 and TRBJ1-2; the D is unclear. Looked up from germline, CDR1 is SGHVS and CDR2 is FNYEAQ. Trimming cost V 4 bases and J 7 bases, with 13 bases left between them. The CDR3 consists of 13 residues. The CDR3 nucleotides read TGTGCCAGCAGCTCCGTCGGCGGCAGTGGCTACACCTTC. Translated: CASSSVGGSGYTF.

The chain uses TRBV12-3 or TRBV12-4 and TRBJ2-2; unclear D gene. The CDR3 has 12 residues. V lost 5 bases and J lost 8, with 9 bases in between. For the CDR3, the DNA is TGTGCCAGCAGTCTAGTCACGGGGGAGCTGTTTTTT. This sequence encodes CASSLVTGELFF.

In this sample, this clonotype turned up many times. The V and J genes are TRBV28 and TRBJ2-7; perhaps D is TRBD1 or TRBD2 (5 bases each). V shed 5 bases and J shed 4 bases, with 18 bases lying between them. The germline gives CDR1 MDHEN, CDR2 SYDVKM. The CDR3 contains 15 residues. The DNA for the CDR3 is TGTGCCAGCAGTCCCACGACGGGGCCCGGTTACGAGCAGTACTTC. Translated, it gives CASSPTTGPGYEQYF.

This clonotype showed up many times. This chain uses TRBV5-1 with TRBJ1-5; a weak D match, TRBD1 (6 bases). Between the trimmed V and J ends, which lost 2 bases and 7 bases, there was a span of 10 bases. This CDR3 region has 13 residues. CDR1 is SGHRS and CDR2 is YFSETQ in the germline V gene. The CDR3 DNA reads as TGCGCCAGCAGCTTTAATCAGGGGCAGCCCCAGCATTTT. Amino acid sequence: CASSFNQGQPQHF. The variable domain in full, with the rest retrieved from reference TRBV5-1 and TRBJ1-5, is KAGVTQTPRYLIKTRGQQVTLSCSPISGHRSVSWYQQTPGQGLQFLFEYFSETQRNKGNFPGRFSGRQFSNSRSEMNVSTLELGDSALYLCASSFNQGQPQHFGDGTRLSIL.

This clonotype turned up a few times. The chain links TRBV7-2 to TRBJ1-3; D not certain. The CDR3 runs 13 residues. In germline, CDR1 is SGHTA, CDR2 FQGNSA. V lost 1 base and J lost 3, with 4 bases in between. CDR3 residues: CASSLVGGNTIYF. The CDR3 coding sequence is TGTGCCAGCAGCTTAGTCGGTGGAAACACCATATATTTT.

This clonotype was observed at least ten times. The chain links TRBV12-3 or TRBV12-4 to TRBJ2-3, with D unresolved. Trimming cost V 8 bases and J 2 bases, with 5 bases left between them. The CDR3 is 11 residues long. The CDR3 nucleotides are TGTGCCAGCGCTCTCACAGATACGCAGTATTTT. Protein sequence: CASALTDTQYF.

This clonotype showed up many times. The rearrangement uses TRBV29-1 and TRBJ1-1; no clear D. Germline V lookup: CDR1 SQVTM, CDR2 ANQGSEA. Trimming removed 3 bases from V and 0 bases from J, with 8 bases in between. The CDR3 loop spans 13 amino acids. The CDR3 DNA reads as TGCAGCGTTGAGCTGTCCATGAACACTGAAGCTTTCTTT. It yields the protein CSVELSMNTEAFF. Together with reference TRBV29-1 and TRBJ1-1, the CDR3 gives the full variable domain: SAVISQKPSRDICQRGTSLTIQCQVDSQVTMMFWYRQQPGQSLTLIATANQGSEATYESGFVIDKFPISRPNLTFSTLTVSNMSPEDSSIYLCSVELSMNTEAFFGQGTRLTVV.

This clonotype was seen ten or more times. The genes are TRBV2 and TRBJ2-7; D gene uncertain. Per the germline V gene, CDR1 is SNHLY and CDR2 is FYNNEI. This CDR3 contains 14 residues. Deletions cut 8 bases from V and 6 bases from J, with 20 bases between. CDR3 in DNA: TGTGCCAGCTTGACACGATCAACGTCTTCCGAGCAGTACTTC. Its protein is CASLTRSTSSEQYF.

In its sample, this clonotype was seen many times. The rearrangement links TRBV4-1 to TRBJ2-1; TRBD2 is a possible D gene (5 bases). Germline CDR1 MGHRA, CDR2 YSYEKL. V was shortened by 5 bases and J by 4 bases, with 9 bases between the two germline ends. The CDR3 is made up of 13 amino acids. The chain's CDR3 is CASSWGAYNEQFF. DNA for the CDR3: TGCGCCAGCAGCTGGGGAGCTTACAATGAGCAGTTCTTC.

This clonotype was seen ten or more times. The rearrangement uses TRBV5-1 and TRBJ2-2; 12 bases line up with TRBD2. CDR1 is SGHRS, CDR2 YFSETQ, per germline. V shed 1 base and J 5 bases; nucleotides not matched to a gene: 3. The CDR3 contains 16 residues. In nucleotides, the CDR3 is TGCGCCAGCAGCTTGAACGGACTAGCGGGGACCGGGGAGCTGTTTTTT. Amino acid sequence: CASSLNGLAGTGELFF.

This rearrangement joins TRBV28 to TRBJ2-3; D perhaps matches TRBD2 (5 bases). CDR1 is MDHEN and CDR2 is SYDVKM in the germline V gene. The CDR3 length is 14 residues. Trimming shortened V by 8 bases and J by 3 bases, and 15 bases separated the two germline ends. CDR3 region: CASSPERRTDTQYF. CDR3 nucleotide sequence: TGTGCCAGCTCTCCCGAAAGGAGGACAGATACGCAGTATTTT.

The chain links TRBV3-1 to TRBJ2-7, with 7 positions matching TRBD2. CDR1 and CDR2 from the germline V gene are LGHDT and YNNKEL (reference sequence). Germline trimming cut 5 bases from V and 12 bases from J; bases unmatched to any gene: 16. The CDR3 is made up of 14 amino acids. The CDR3 sequence: CASSSLGGGRDAYF. CDR3 DNA sequence: TGTGCCAGCAGCTCGTTGGGCGGCGGGAGAGACGCGTACTTC.

Ten or more counts support this clonotype. The V call is TRBV4-1, the J call TRBJ2-7, with D tentatively TRBD1 (6 bases). The CDR3 covers 13 residues. V lost 2 bases and J lost 6, with 11 bases in between. CDR1 and CDR2 (germline): MGHRA, YSYEKL. CDR3 DNA: TGCGCCAGCAGCCAACAGGGGTTGAGCGAGCAGTACTTC. Protein sequence: CASSQQGLSEQYF.

This clonotype occurred a few times. This chain uses TRBV5-6 with TRBJ1-3, with D possibly TRBD1 on 5 matching bases. V was pared by 0 bases and J by 0 bases, with 16 bases between. The CDR3 length is 18 residues. In germline, CDR1 is SGHDT, CDR2 YYEEEE. The CDR3 coding sequence is TGTGCCAGCAGCTTGGGGGGCCCGAATACCGTCTCTGGAAACACCATATATTTT. Its translation: CASSLGGPNTVSGNTIYF.

At least ten counts were recorded for this clonotype. This chain links TRBV6-5 with TRBJ2-3, with D uncertain. The CDR3 is 18 residues long. The V and J ends lost 6 bases and 0 bases respectively, with 22 bases between them. Germline lookup yields CDR1 MNHEY and CDR2 SVGAGI. The CDR3 sequence: CASRSYPGRATSTDTQYF. For the CDR3, the DNA is TGTGCCAGCAGATCATATCCCGGCCGGGCCACTAGCACAGATACGCAGTATTTT.

This clonotype was seen at least ten times. The V gene is TRBV5-1, the J gene TRBJ2-7; TRBD2 might be the D (5 bases). V dropped 4 bases and J dropped 0 bases, with 5 bases sitting between them. The germline V gene has CDR1 SGHRS and CDR2 YFSETQ. CDR3 size: 12 residues. Here the CDR3 DNA reads TGCGCCAGCAGCCGGGACTCCTACGAGCAGTACTTC. This translates into CASSRDSYEQYF.

In regard to this clonotype: This could be a read error, since a much larger clone is one nucleotide away. This chain links TRBV3-1 with TRBJ1-1; D is ambiguous. There are 13 residues in the CDR3. The germline V gene encodes CDR1 LGHDT and CDR2 YNNKEL (reference sequence). The CDR3 nucleotides read TGTGTCAGCAGCCAAGCGACATACGGTGGGGCTTTCTTT. Its protein product is CVSSQATYGGAFF.

The chain couples TRBV12-3 or TRBV12-4 to TRBJ2-7, with 8 bases that match TRBD1. V lost 4 bases, J lost 5 bases, and 7 bases stayed unmatched. CDR3 length: 14 amino acids. The CDR3 region has the DNA TGTGCCAGCAGTTATCGCGACAGGGGCCACGAGCAGTACTTC. This gives the protein CASSYRDRGHEQYF.

This clonotype ranks as medium-sized. The chain employs TRBV29-1 and TRBJ2-1, with 10 bases lining up with TRBD2. CDR3 length equals 13 residues. With 5 bases clipped from V and 9 bases from J, the junction kept 7 bases outside the gene matches. CDR1 and CDR2 from the germline V gene are SQVTM and ANQGSEA. CDR3 DNA: TGCAGCGTTACCGGGACTAGCGCCAGTGAGCAGTTCTTC. Encoded protein: CSVTGTSASEQFF.

This clonotype has ten or more counts. The V call is TRBV12-3 or TRBV12-4, the J call TRBJ1-1; no definite D call. CDR3 length: 17 residues. Trimming shortened V by 6 bases and J by 0 bases, and 20 bases separated the two germline ends. CDR3 region: CASSPSGVSSMNTEAFF. In DNA, the CDR3 is TGTGCCAGCAGCCCCAGTGGGGTGTCCAGCATGAACACTGAAGCTTTCTTT.

The table lists this clonotype with many counts. The rearrangement links TRBV19 to TRBJ2-7, with D perhaps TRBD2 (6 bases). Germline lookup yields CDR1 LNHDA and CDR2 SQIVND (reference sequence). V dropped 4 bases and J dropped 0 bases, with 10 bases sitting between them. CDR3 length: 14 residues. The CDR3 is CASSTGLSSYEQYF. The CDR3 region has the DNA TGTGCCAGTAGTACGGGACTTAGCTCCTACGAGCAGTACTTC.